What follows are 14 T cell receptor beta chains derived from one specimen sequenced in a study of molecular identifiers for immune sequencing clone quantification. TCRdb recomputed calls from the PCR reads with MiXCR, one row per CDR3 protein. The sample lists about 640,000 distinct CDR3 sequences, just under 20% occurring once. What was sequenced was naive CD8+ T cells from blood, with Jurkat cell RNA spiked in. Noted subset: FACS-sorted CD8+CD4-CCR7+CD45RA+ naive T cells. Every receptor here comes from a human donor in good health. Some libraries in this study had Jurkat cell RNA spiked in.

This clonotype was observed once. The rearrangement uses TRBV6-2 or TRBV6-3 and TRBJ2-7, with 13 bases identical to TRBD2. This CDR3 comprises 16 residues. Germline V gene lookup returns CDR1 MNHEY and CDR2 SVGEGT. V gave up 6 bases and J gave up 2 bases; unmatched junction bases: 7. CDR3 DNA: TGTGCCAGCAGCCCCGGACTAGCGGGGGAGACCTACGAGCAGTACTTC. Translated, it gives CASSPGLAGETYEQYF.

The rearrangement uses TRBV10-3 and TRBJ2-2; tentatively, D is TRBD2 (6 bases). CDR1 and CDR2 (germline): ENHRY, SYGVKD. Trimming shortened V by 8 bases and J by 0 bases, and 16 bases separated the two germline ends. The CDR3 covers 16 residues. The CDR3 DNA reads TGTGCCATCCCGAGGGATGGAGGGACGAACACCGGGGAGCTGTTTTTT. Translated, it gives CAIPRDGGTNTGELFF.

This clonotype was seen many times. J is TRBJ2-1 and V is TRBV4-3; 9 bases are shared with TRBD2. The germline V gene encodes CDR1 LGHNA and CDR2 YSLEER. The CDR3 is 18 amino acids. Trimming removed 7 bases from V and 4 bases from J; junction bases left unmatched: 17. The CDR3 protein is CASTTGLAGAGLYNEQFF. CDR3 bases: TGCGCCAGCACCACGGGACTAGCAGGAGCGGGGCTGTACAATGAGCAGTTCTTC.

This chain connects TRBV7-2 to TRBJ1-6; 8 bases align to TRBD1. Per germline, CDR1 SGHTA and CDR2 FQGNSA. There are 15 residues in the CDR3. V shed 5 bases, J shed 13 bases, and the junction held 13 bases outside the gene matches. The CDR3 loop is CASSPRDRLLWPLHF. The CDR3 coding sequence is TGTGCCAGCAGCCCGAGGGACAGGCTACTTTGGCCCCTCCACTTT.

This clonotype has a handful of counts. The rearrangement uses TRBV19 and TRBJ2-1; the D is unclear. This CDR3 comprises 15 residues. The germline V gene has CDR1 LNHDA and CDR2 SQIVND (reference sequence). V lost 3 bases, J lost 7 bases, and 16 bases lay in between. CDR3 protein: CASSISPPRWNEQFF. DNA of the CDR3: TGTGCCAGTAGTATTTCCCCGCCGAGGTGGAATGAGCAGTTCTTC.

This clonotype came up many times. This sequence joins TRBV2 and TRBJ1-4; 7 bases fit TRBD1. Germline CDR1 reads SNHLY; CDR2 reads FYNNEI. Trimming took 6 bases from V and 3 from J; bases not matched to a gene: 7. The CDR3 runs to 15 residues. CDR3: CASSAYRGANEKLFF. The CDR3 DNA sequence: TGTGCCAGCAGCGCTTACAGGGGTGCTAATGAAAAACTGTTTTTT.

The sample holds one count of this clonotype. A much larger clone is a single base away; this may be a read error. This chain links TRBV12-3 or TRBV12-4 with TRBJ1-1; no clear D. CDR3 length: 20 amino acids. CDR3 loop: CASSLHILHRMERPNTEASF. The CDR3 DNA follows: TGTGCCAGCAGTCTTCATATATTACACCGGATGGAACGGCCGAACACTGAAGCTTCCTTT.

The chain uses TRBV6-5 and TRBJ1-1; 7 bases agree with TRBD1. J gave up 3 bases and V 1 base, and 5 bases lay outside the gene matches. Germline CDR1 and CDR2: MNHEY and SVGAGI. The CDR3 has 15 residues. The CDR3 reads CASSYWEGADTEAFF. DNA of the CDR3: TGTGCCAGCAGTTACTGGGAGGGGGCGGACACTGAAGCTTTCTTT.

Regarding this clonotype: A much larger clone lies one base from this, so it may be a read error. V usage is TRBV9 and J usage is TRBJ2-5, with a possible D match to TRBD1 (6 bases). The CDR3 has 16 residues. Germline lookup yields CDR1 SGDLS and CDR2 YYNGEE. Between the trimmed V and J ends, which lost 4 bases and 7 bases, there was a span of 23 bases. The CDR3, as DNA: TGTGCCAGCAGCCCCGGGACACACTCCGGGGTAGGGACCCAGTACTTC. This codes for CASSPGTHSGVGTQYF. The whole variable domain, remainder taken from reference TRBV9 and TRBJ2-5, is DSGVTQTPKHLITATGQRVTLRCSPRSGDLSVYWYQQSLDQGLQFLIQYYNGEERAKGNILERFSAQQFPDLHSELNLSSLELGDSALYFCASSPGTHSGVGTQYFGPGTRLLVL.

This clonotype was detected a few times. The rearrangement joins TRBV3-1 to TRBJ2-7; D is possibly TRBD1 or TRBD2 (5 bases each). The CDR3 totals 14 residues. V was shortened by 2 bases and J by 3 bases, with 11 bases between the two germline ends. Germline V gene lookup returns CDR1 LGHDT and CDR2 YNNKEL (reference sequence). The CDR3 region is CASSQIGTRYEQYF. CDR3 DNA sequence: TGTGCCAGCAGCCAAATCGGGACGCGCTACGAGCAGTACTTC.

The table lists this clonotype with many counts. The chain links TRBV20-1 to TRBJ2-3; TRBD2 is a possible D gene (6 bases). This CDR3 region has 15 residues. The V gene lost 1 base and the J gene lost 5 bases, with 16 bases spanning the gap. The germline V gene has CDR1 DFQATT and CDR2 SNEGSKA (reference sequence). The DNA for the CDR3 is TGCAGTGCTAGAGCTTTAGCGGCGGTGGGAGATACGCAGTATTTT. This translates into CSARALAAVGDTQYF.

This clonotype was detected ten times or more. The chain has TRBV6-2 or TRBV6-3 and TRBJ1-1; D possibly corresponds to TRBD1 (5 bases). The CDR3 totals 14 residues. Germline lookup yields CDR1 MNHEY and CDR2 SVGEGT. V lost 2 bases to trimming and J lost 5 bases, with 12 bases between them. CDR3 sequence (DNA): TGTGCCAGCAGTTACGAGTGGGGGAGGACTGAAGCTTTCTTT. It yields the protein CASSYEWGRTEAFF.

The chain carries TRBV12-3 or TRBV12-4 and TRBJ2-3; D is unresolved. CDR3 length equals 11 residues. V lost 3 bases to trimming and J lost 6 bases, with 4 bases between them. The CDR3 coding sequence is TGTGCCAGCAGTTTTATGGATACGCAGTATTTT. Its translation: CASSFMDTQYF.

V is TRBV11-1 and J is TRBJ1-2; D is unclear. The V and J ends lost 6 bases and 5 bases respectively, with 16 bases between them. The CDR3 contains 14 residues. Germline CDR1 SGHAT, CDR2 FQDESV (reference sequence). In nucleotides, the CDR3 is TGTGCCAGCAGTCAAATGGGAGATTCTTATGGCTACACCTTC. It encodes CASSQMGDSYGYTF.